The rows below give T cell receptor beta chains drawn from one sample of a study of cytomegalovirus exposure and HLA in healthy donors. This table comes from immunoSEQ multiplex PCR, and its TCRdb copy is limited to in-frame clones, with some not included. This table holds about 130,000 clones, roughly 71% found once. Sequencing input: PBMCs. The receptor set was obtained from a woman aged 50 to 60 in good health and CMV-seropositive. CDR3s include the opening cysteine and the closing phenylalanine or tryptophan. The D gene is left open where the match is weak. Size is stated for part of the rows, as once, few or many counts, or as a class when the clone is expanded.

V: TRBV7-8
J: TRBJ1-5
size: NA
D: NA
CDR3: CASSFSGGIDQPQHF
DNA: TGTGCCAGCAGCTTTAGCGGGGGGATCGATCAGCCCCAGCATTTT

V: TRBV4-2
J: TRBJ2-5
size: NA
D: NA
CDR3: CASSQGGGREETQYF
DNA: TGTGCCAGCAGCCAAGGGGGAGGCAGGGAAGAGACCCAGTACTTC

V: TRBV7-8
J: TRBJ1-2
size: NA
D: TRBD1
CDR3: CASSPLSQGGVGYTF
DNA: TGTGCCAGCAGCCCCCTTTCTCAGGGGGGAGTAGGCTACACCTTC

V: TRBV5-6
J: TRBJ2-3
size: few
D: TRBD2
CDR3: CASSRDRTSGGADTQYF
DNA: TGTGCCAGCAGCCGCGACCGGACTAGCGGGGGGGCGGATACGCAGTATTTT

V: TRBV11-3
J: TRBJ2-2
size: few
D: NA
CDR3: CASSRRGGPGELFF
DNA: TGTGCCAGCAGCCGACGGGGAGGACCCGGGGAGCTGTTTTTT

V: TRBV6-6
J: TRBJ2-7
size: NA
D: TRBD1
CDR3: CASSLSTGGISYEQYF
DNA: TGTGCCAGCAGTCTTTCTACAGGGGGTATTTCCTACGAGCAGTACTTC

V: TRBV5-4
J: TRBJ1-3
size: NA
D: NA
CDR3: CASSSTGSSGNTIYF
DNA: TGTGCCAGCAGTTCTACAGGCAGCTCTGGAAACACCATATATTTT

V: TRBV4-1
J: TRBJ1-4
size: once
D: NA
CDR3: CASSQLPDSGAGKKLFF
DNA: TGCGCCAGCAGCCAACTCCCGGATTCTGGGGCCGGAAAAAAACTGTTTTTT

V: TRBV11-2
J: TRBJ1-1
size: NA
D: NA
CDR3: CASSLQGTEAFF
DNA: TGTGCCAGCAGCTTACAGGGCACTGAAGCTTTCTTT

V: TRBV4-2
J: TRBJ2-1
size: NA
D: TRBD2
CDR3: CASSQDGSGGANEQFF
DNA: TGTGCCAGCAGCCAAGATGGGAGCGGGGGGGCAAATGAGCAGTTCTTC

V: TRBV19
J: TRBJ1-2
size: NA
D: TRBD1
CDR3: CASSLDRAYGYTF
DNA: TGTGCCAGTAGCCTGGACAGGGCCTATGGCTACACCTTC

V: TRBV9
J: TRBJ1-1
size: NA
D: TRBD1
CDR3: CASSLRQGGNTEAFF
DNA: TGTGCCAGCAGCCTGCGACAGGGTGGGAACACTGAAGCTTTCTTT

V: TRBV15
J: TRBJ2-5
size: once
D: TRBD2
CDR3: CATSSPGLAGATQYF
DNA: TGTGCCACCAGCAGCCCGGGACTAGCGGGGGCGACCCAGTACTTC

V: TRBV19
J: TRBJ2-7
size: NA
D: NA
CDR3: CASSIGTGLGTYEQYF
DNA: TGTGCCAGTAGTATAGGCACAGGGCTTGGGACCTACGAGCAGTACTTC

V: TRBV2
J: TRBJ2-5
size: NA
D: NA
CDR3: CASSVLGARETQYF
DNA: TGTGCCAGCAGTGTTTTGGGGGCGCGGGAGACCCAGTACTTC

V: TRBV7-8
J: TRBJ1-1
size: NA
D: NA
CDR3: CASTPLEGMNTEAFF
DNA: TGTGCCAGCACCCCCTTGGAGGGGATGAACACTGAAGCTTTCTTT

V: TRBV5-8
J: TRBJ1-2
size: NA
D: NA
CDR3: CASIRSQGWNYGYTF
DNA: TGTGCCAGCATAAGAAGCCAGGGCTGGAACTATGGCTACACCTTC

V: TRBV19
J: TRBJ2-3
size: NA
D: TRBD2
CDR3: CASRSGGAVDTQYF
DNA: TGTGCCAGTAGATCCGGGGGGGCGGTAGATACGCAGTATTTT

V: TRBV5-1
J: TRBJ2-7
size: NA
D: TRBD1
CDR3: CASSPSGTGNEQYF
DNA: TGCGCCAGCAGCCCTTCCGGGACAGGGAACGAGCAGTACTTC

V: TRBV11-2
J: TRBJ2-2
size: NA
D: NA
CDR3: CASSLEAWDTGELFF
DNA: TGTGCCAGCAGCTTAGAAGCGTGGGACACCGGGGAGCTGTTTTTT

V: TRBV27
J: TRBJ1-4
size: NA
D: TRBD1
CDR3: CASKGGTGGEKLFF
DNA: TGTGCCAGCAAAGGAGGGACAGGGGGCGAAAAACTGTTTTTT

V: TRBV6-5
J: TRBJ2-7
size: few
D: TRBD2
CDR3: CASRTSSGGFNEQYF
DNA: TGTGCCAGCAGAACCAGTAGCGGGGGGTTCAACGAGCAGTACTTC

V: TRBV5-1
J: TRBJ1-3
size: NA
D: NA
CDR3: CASSLRGGSGNTIYF
DNA: TGCGCCAGCAGCTTGCGGGGAGGCTCTGGAAACACCATATATTTT

V: TRBV19
J: TRBJ2-2
size: NA
D: NA
CDR3: CASGGAGELFF
DNA: TGTGCCAGCGGCGGGGCCGGGGAGCTGTTTTTT

V: TRBV29-1
J: TRBJ2-7
size: NA
D: TRBD2
CDR3: CSATGGSTYEQYF
DNA: TGCAGCGCGACGGGGGGGTCAACCTACGAGCAGTACTTC

V: TRBV5-6
J: TRBJ2-1
size: few
D: NA
CDR3: CASSPGEREQFF
DNA: TGTGCCAGCAGCCCCGGAGAGAGAGAGCAGTTCTTC

V: TRBV9
J: TRBJ2-7
size: once
D: TRBD1
CDR3: CASSTGGTGDFEQYF
DNA: TGTGCCAGCAGCACCGGGGGGACAGGGGATTTCGAGCAGTACTTC

V: TRBV10-3
J: TRBJ1-5
size: few
D: NA
CDR3: CAISAGSNQPQHF
DNA: TGTGCCATCAGTGCAGGGTCTAATCAGCCCCAGCATTTT

V: TRBV10-2
J: TRBJ2-3
size: NA
D: NA
CDR3: CASRRDFSSTDTQYF
DNA: TGCGCCAGCAGACGGGACTTCTCTAGCACAGATACGCAGTATTTT

V: TRBV30
J: TRBJ1-3
size: NA
D: TRBD1
CDR3: CAWRGQGASGNTIYF
DNA: TGTGCCTGGAGGGGACAGGGGGCCTCTGGAAACACCATATATTTT

V: TRBV27
J: TRBJ2-7
size: NA
D: TRBD2
CDR3: CASSDSSGGSYEQYF
DNA: TGTGCCAGCAGTGATTCTAGCGGGGGCTCCTACGAGCAGTACTTC

V: TRBV30
J: TRBJ1-4
size: NA
D: TRBD1
CDR3: CACWTGINEKLFF
DNA: TGTGCCTGTTGGACAGGAATAAATGAAAAACTGTTTTTT

V: TRBV5-1
J: TRBJ1-1
size: NA
D: NA
CDR3: CASSLDRVYTEAFF
DNA: TGCGCCAGCAGCTTGGACAGGGTGTACACTGAAGCTTTCTTT

V: TRBV7-9
J: TRBJ2-7
size: once
D: NA
CDR3: CASGWSGDRDEQYF
DNA: TGTGCCAGCGGGTGGTCGGGGGATCGGGACGAGCAGTACTTC

V: TRBV11-3
J: TRBJ1-3
size: NA
D: NA
CDR3: CASSLGSAISGNTIYF
DNA: TGTGCCAGCAGCTTAGGAAGCGCCATCTCTGGAAACACCATATATTTT

V: TRBV14
J: TRBJ1-1
size: NA
D: NA
CDR3: CASSQSRAMNTEAFF
DNA: TGTGCCAGCAGCCAGAGCAGAGCGATGAACACTGAAGCTTTCTTT

V: TRBV7-9
J: TRBJ1-1
size: NA
D: TRBD1
CDR3: CASSLTGMGKTEAFF
DNA: TGTGCCAGCAGCTTGACAGGGATGGGAAAAACTGAAGCTTTCTTT

V: TRBV15
J: TRBJ1-1
size: few
D: NA
CDR3: CATSRPPRQEFSVRF
DNA: TGTGCCACCAGCAGACCACCGCGCCAAGAATTTAGCGTCCGATTT

V: TRBV7-9
J: TRBJ2-5
size: NA
D: NA
CDR3: CASSLDSPQQETQYF
DNA: TGTGCCAGCAGCTTGGACAGCCCGCAACAAGAGACCCAGTACTTC

V: TRBV12-5
J: TRBJ1-2
size: NA
D: NA
CDR3: CASGLDLYGYTF
DNA: TGTGCTAGTGGTTTGGACTTGTATGGCTACACCTTC

V: TRBV2
J: TRBJ1-5
size: NA
D: NA
CDR3: CASSGGRDNQPQHF
DNA: TGTGCCAGCAGTGGGGGCAGGGACAATCAGCCCCAGCATTTT

V: TRBV5-6
J: TRBJ1-6
size: NA
D: TRBD1
CDR3: CASSLQGARSYNSPLHF
DNA: TGTGCCAGCAGCTTACAGGGGGCTCGGTCCTATAATTCACCCCTCCACTTT

V: TRBV5-1
J: TRBJ2-3
size: once
D: NA
CDR3: CASSAERTSTDTQYF
DNA: TGCGCCAGCAGCGCCGAAAGAACTAGCACAGATACGCAGTATTTT

V: TRBV29-1
J: TRBJ2-7
size: once
D: TRBD1
CDR3: CSVAGGAGYEQYF
DNA: TGCAGCGTTGCAGGGGGCGCGGGCTACGAGCAGTACTTC

V: TRBV18
J: TRBJ2-5
size: NA
D: NA
CDR3: CASSREYQETQYF
DNA: TGTGCCAGCTCACGCGAGTACCAAGAGACCCAGTACTTC

V: TRBV7-9
J: TRBJ1-1
size: few
D: TRBD1
CDR3: CASSSNRGTEAFF
DNA: TGTGCCAGCAGCTCAAACAGGGGCACTGAAGCTTTCTTT

V: TRBV5-1
J: TRBJ2-5
size: few
D: TRBD2
CDR3: CASSLVTSGSPGETQYF
DNA: TGCGCCAGCAGCTTAGTGACTAGCGGGAGCCCAGGGGAGACCCAGTACTTC

V: TRBV6-6
J: TRBJ2-7
size: NA
D: TRBD2
CDR3: CASTGGSSYEQYF
DNA: TGTGCCAGCACCGGGGGGTCCTCCTACGAGCAGTACTTC

V: TRBV7-8
J: TRBJ2-4
size: NA
D: TRBD2
CDR3: CASSTRTSGGLAKNIQYF
DNA: TGTGCCAGCAGCACCCGGACTAGCGGGGGGCTAGCCAAAAACATTCAGTACTTC

V: TRBV19
J: TRBJ2-1
size: few
D: TRBD2
CDR3: CASTPIAGGGYEQFF
DNA: TGTGCCAGTACTCCTATAGCGGGGGGCGGTTATGAGCAGTTCTTC

V: TRBV7-9
J: TRBJ2-2
size: NA
D: NA
CDR3: CASRQQGRTNTGELFF
DNA: TGTGCCAGCAGGCAACAGGGTCGAACGAACACCGGGGAGCTGTTTTTT